One and the same sample provided the 9 T cell receptor beta chains below, sequenced in a study of T cell changes during pregnancy in multiple sclerosis. Sequencing was performed with immunoSEQ multiplex PCR; in TCRdb, only in-frame clones are kept and a portion is missing. The sample records tens of thousands of clones, 90% to 95% being singletons. Specimen: CD4+ T cells from peripheral blood mononuclear cells, collected after pregnancy. The receptors come from a female donor with multiple sclerosis, enrolled in a pregnancy study.

This clone was observed a single time. The chain links TRBV18 to TRBJ2-1; 8 nucleotides line up with TRBD2. CDR1 is KGHSH and CDR2 is LQKENI in the germline V gene. The CDR3 covers 15 residues. V was clipped by 0 bases and J by 5 bases; unmatched bases: 3. Here the CDR3 reads CASSPPAGGHNEQFF. The CDR3 nucleotides are TGTGCCAGCTCACCACCGGCGGGGGGCCACAATGAGCAGTTCTTC.

This clone occurred once. This chain uses TRBV5-4 with TRBJ2-2; TRBD2 aligns across 7 bases. The V gene's germline CDR1 is SGHNT and CDR2 YYREEE (reference sequence). The CDR3 covers 16 residues. The J segment lost 1 base and the V segment lost 0 bases, leaving 3 bases of the junction unmatched. The CDR3 spells CASSLEAGENTGELFF. The CDR3 DNA is TGTGCCAGCAGCTTGGAGGCGGGGGAGAACACCGGGGAGCTGTTTTTT.

The chain uses TRBV4-2 and TRBJ1-1, with D hard to call. The CDR3 length is 15 residues. With 4 bases removed from V and 3 bases from J, the gap between germline ends came to 15 bases. CDR1 and CDR2 from the germline V gene are LGHNA and YNFKEQ. The CDR3 spells CASSPQDSPDTEAFF. The CDR3, as DNA: TGTGCCAGCAGCCCTCAGGATTCTCCGGACACTGAAGCTTTCTTT.

The V and J genes are TRBV18 and TRBJ2-7, with D possibly TRBD2 on 6 matching bases. Trimming removed 3 bases at V and 6 bases at J, with 21 bases between. The CDR3 is made up of 16 amino acids. Germline assignment: CDR1 KGHSH and CDR2 LQKENI. CDR3: CASSPGLGNFRGEQYF. The CDR3 DNA reads as TGTGCCAGCTCACCGGGACTGGGGAACTTTAGGGGCGAGCAGTACTTC.

The rearrangement joins TRBV27 to TRBJ1-5, with 8 bases identical to TRBD1. This CDR3 comprises 16 residues. The germline V gene has CDR1 MNHEY and CDR2 SMNVEV (reference sequence). Germline trimming cut 5 bases from V and 0 bases from J; bases unmatched to any gene: 6. This CDR3 reads CASSRQGLYSNQPQHF. The DNA for the CDR3 is TGTGCCAGCAGTCGACAGGGGCTTTATAGCAATCAGCCCCAGCATTTT.

The chain uses TRBV4-2 and TRBJ2-3; D is possibly TRBD2 (6 bases). The length of the CDR3 is 15 residues. The germline CDR1 and CDR2 sequences are LGHNA and YNFKEQ. Trimming took 0 bases from V and 1 from J, leaving 8 bases between them. DNA of the CDR3: TGTGCCAGCAGCCAAGATGGACTACGCACAGATACGCAGTATTTT. Encoded protein: CASSQDGLRTDTQYF.

This chain links TRBV9 with TRBJ2-3; D is possibly TRBD2 (5 bases). This CDR3 region has 15 residues. Trimming left V 4 bases short and J 2 bases short, with 14 bases between. The germline CDR1 and CDR2 sequences are SGDLS and YYNGEE. CDR3 nucleotide sequence: TGTGCCAGCAGCTTTAGCGACTACTACACAGATACGCAGTATTTT. This translates into CASSFSDYYTDTQYF.

This rearrangement joins TRBV11-2 to TRBJ2-1, with 8 bases identical to TRBD2. CDR3 length: 13 amino acids. V was clipped by 5 bases and J by 7 bases; unmatched bases: 4. Germline-derived CDR1 and CDR2 are SGHAT and FQNNGV. In DNA form, the CDR3 reads TGTGCCAGCAGCCGACTAGCGCGGAATGAGCAGTTCTTC. Its translation: CASSRLARNEQFF.

The chain links TRBV6-5 to TRBJ2-7; TRBD1 agrees at 9 bases. Per the germline V gene, CDR1 is MNHEY and CDR2 is SVGAGI. The CDR3 totals 12 residues. V was clipped by 6 bases and J by 10 bases; unmatched bases: 7. This CDR3 reads CASSLNRGPQYF. CDR3 sequence (DNA): TGTGCCAGCAGCCTCAACAGGGGGCCTCAGTACTTC.